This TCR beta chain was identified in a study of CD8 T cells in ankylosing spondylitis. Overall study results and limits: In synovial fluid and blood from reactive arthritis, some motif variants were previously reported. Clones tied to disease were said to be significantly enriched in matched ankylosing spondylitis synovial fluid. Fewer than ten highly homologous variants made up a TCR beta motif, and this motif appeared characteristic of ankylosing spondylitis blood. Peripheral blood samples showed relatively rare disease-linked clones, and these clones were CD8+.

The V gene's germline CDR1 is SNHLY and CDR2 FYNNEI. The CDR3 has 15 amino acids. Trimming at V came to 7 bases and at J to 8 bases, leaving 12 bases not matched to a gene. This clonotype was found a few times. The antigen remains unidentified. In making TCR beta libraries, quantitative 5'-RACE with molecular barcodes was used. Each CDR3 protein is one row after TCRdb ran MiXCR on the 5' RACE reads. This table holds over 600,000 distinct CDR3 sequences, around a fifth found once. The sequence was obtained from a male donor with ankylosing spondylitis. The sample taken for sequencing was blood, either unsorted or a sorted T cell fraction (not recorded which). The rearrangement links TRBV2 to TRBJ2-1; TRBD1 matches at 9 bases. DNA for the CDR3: TGTGCCAGCAACTCCCCCGGACAGGGGTTTCATGAGCAGTTCTTC. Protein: CASNSPGQGFHEQFF.